This T cell receptor beta chain was found in a study of OX40 agonist ivuxolimab in advanced cancers. As for the study in general: Treatment of patients was with ivuxolimab, an agonistic anti-OX40 (CD134) antibody.

Findings and caveats of the study: On average, a greater number of expanded clones characterised CD8+ T cells relative to CD4+.

Concerning this clone itself: Its antigen is undetermined.

Clones were read by immunoSEQ multiplex PCR, and TCRdb kept only the in-frame ones, dropping some. The sample carries tens of thousands of clones, 75% to 90% recorded once. The sequence was obtained from an adult with an advanced solid tumor such as melanoma, head and neck, liver or kidney cancer. Sample: CD4+ or CD8+ T cells sorted from blood, taken in a trial of the OX40 agonist ivuxolimab.

CDR3: CASSLSGLAQETQYF. The CDR3 DNA follows: TGTGCCAGCAGTTTATCGGGACTAGCACAAGAGACCCAGTACTTC. The gene calls are TRBV27 and TRBJ2-5, with 9 bases matching TRBD2. V was clipped by 0 bases and J by 2 bases; unmatched bases: 1. The CDR3 is 15 residues long. Germline V gene lookup returns CDR1 MNHEY and CDR2 SMNVEV (reference sequence).